These 23 T cell receptor beta chains originate from one sample sequenced in a study of technical replicates of blood from a few donors. TCRdb's table, derived via immunoSEQ multiplex PCR, lists solely in-frame clones and lacks some. The repertoire has about 100,000 clones, roughly 95% of them found once; the top ten carry roughly 0.22%. Specimen: T cells isolated from PBMCs. The receptors derive from a human donor in good health.

CDR3 sequence (DNA): TGCGCCAGCAGTGAGTGGCCTAGCGGGAGAAGCTCGTCCTACAATGAGCAGTTCTTC. It yields the protein CASSEWPSGRSSSYNEQFF. The J gene is TRBJ2-1, the V gene TRBV10-1; 10 nucleotides match TRBD2. This CDR3 is 19 amino acids long. J gave up 1 base and V 1 base, and 10 bases lay outside the gene matches. Germline assignment: CDR1 WNHNN and CDR2 SYGVQD (reference sequence).

The chain couples TRBV2 to TRBJ1-1; D gene ambiguous. Trimming stripped 7 bases from V and 1 base from J, with 10 bases between. The V gene's germline CDR1 is SNHLY and CDR2 FYNNEI. This CDR3 has 13 amino acids. The CDR3 sequence is CASKKNKNTEAFF. Written as DNA, the CDR3 is TGTGCCAGCAAAAAAAACAAGAACACTGAAGCTTTCTTT.

This chain joins TRBV5-6 and TRBJ2-5; no definite D call. The CDR3 runs to 15 residues. Germline V CDR1 and CDR2: SGHDT, YYEEEE. Trimming pared 1 base from V and 2 bases from J, leaving 12 bases between. The CDR3 reads CASSLLAQKQETQYF. DNA of the CDR3: TGTGCCAGCAGCTTGTTAGCCCAGAAACAAGAGACCCAGTACTTC.

The chain links TRBV28 to TRBJ1-5, with a weak D call TRBD1 (5 bases). V lost 5 bases to trimming and J lost 5 bases, with 16 bases between them. The CDR3 has 15 amino acids. Germline V gene sequence: CDR1 MDHEN, CDR2 SYDVKM. The CDR3 coding sequence is TGTGCCAGCAGTCCAGGGTCCCCCTATGATCAGCCCCAGCATTTT. It is translated as CASSPGSPYDQPQHF.

This chain joins TRBV6-1 and TRBJ1-2; TRBD1 aligns across 9 bases. The CDR3 loop spans 14 amino acids. Germline lookup yields CDR1 MNHNS and CDR2 SASEGT. V was pared by 11 bases and J by 8 bases, with 15 bases of the junction left unmatched. CDR3 sequence: CAGKQGARVDGYTF. In DNA form, the CDR3 reads TGTGCCGGCAAACAGGGGGCGAGGGTGGACGGCTACACCTTC.

This chain connects TRBV7-9 to TRBJ1-2; 8 nucleotides match TRBD1. The V and J ends lost 5 bases and 7 bases, in that order; junction bases with no gene match: 6. Germline assignment: CDR1 SEHNR and CDR2 FQNEAQ (reference sequence). The CDR3 totals 13 residues. The DNA of the CDR3 is TGTGCCAGCAGCCCTCAGGGGGCAGGTGGCTACACCTTC. It is translated as CASSPQGAGGYTF.

J is TRBJ2-5 and V is TRBV5-4; the D gene is possibly TRBD2 (5 bases). The V end lost 4 bases, the J end lost 7 bases, and 17 bases lay between the germline ends. This CDR3 has 14 residues. Germline V gives CDR1 SGHNT, CDR2 YYREEE (reference sequence). CDR3 amino acids: CASSPTGYRGTQYF. Written as DNA, the CDR3 is TGTGCCAGCAGCCCCACTGGGTATCGGGGGACCCAGTACTTC.

The V and J genes are TRBV28 and TRBJ2-5; 8 bases agree with TRBD1. J gave up 4 bases and V 2 bases, and 9 bases lay outside the gene matches. CDR1 is MDHEN and CDR2 is SYDVKM in the germline V gene. This CDR3 comprises 16 residues. The CDR3 protein is CASSLGQGAYRETQYF. The CDR3 nucleotides read TGTGCCAGCAGTTTAGGGCAGGGGGCCTACCGAGAGACCCAGTACTTC. The variable domain in full, completed from reference TRBV28 and TRBJ2-5, reads DVKVTQSSRYLVKRTGEKVFLECVQDMDHENMFWYRQDPGLGLRLIYFSYDVKMKEKGDIPEGYSVSREKKERFSLILESASTNQTSMYLCASSLGQGAYRETQYFGPGTRLLVL.

The rearrangement links TRBV7-9 to TRBJ2-1, with TRBD2 matching over 7 bases. The CDR3 consists of 15 residues. Germline CDR1 SEHNR, CDR2 FQNEAQ (reference sequence). V was pared by 5 bases and J by 2 bases, with 6 bases of the junction left unmatched. The CDR3 sequence: CASSGLGGAYNEQFF. CDR3 sequence (DNA): TGTGCCAGCAGCGGCTTGGGGGGGGCCTACAATGAGCAGTTCTTC.

The chain is built from TRBV7-9 and TRBJ2-7, with D possibly TRBD2 on 6 matching bases. CDR1 is SEHNR, CDR2 FQNEAQ, per germline (reference sequence). V gave up 1 base and J gave up 2 bases, with 9 bases separating them. The CDR3 is made up of 14 amino acids. This CDR3 is CASSLEGTPYEQYF. As DNA, the CDR3 is TGTGCCAGCAGCTTAGAGGGGACTCCCTACGAGCAGTACTTC.

This clone was picked up one time. The chain combines TRBV7-3 with TRBJ2-2, with 9 bases fitting TRBD1. The CDR3 has 17 residues. After removal of 3 bases from V and 6 bases from J, the junction contained 11 bases not matched to a gene. Germline CDR1 is SGHTA and CDR2 is FQGTGA. The CDR3 region has the DNA TGTGCCAGCAGCTTTACTCGGGACAGGGTTTCCCCCGGGGAGCTGTTTTTT. This translates into CASSFTRDRVSPGELFF.

The V call is TRBV5-4, the J call TRBJ2-3, with 7 bases identical to TRBD2. V lost 2 bases to trimming and J lost 5 bases; unmatched junction nucleotides: 5. Germline V CDR1 and CDR2: SGHNT, YYREEE (reference sequence). The CDR3 sequence is 14 residues long. CDR3: CASSFGGTRDTQYF. The CDR3, as DNA: TGTGCCAGCAGCTTCGGGGGGACTCGAGATACGCAGTATTTT.

V gene TRBV6-5 combines with J gene TRBJ2-1; 7 bases align to TRBD2. Trimming removed 2 bases from V and 9 bases from J; junction bases left unmatched: 7. Germline assignment: CDR1 MNHEY and CDR2 SVGAGI. The CDR3 runs to 14 residues. The CDR3 spells CASSYQVAGLEQFF. CDR3 in DNA: TGTGCCAGCAGTTACCAAGTAGCGGGCCTTGAGCAGTTCTTC.

The chain links TRBV29-1 to TRBJ2-5; maybe TRBD1 (5 bases). CDR1 is SQVTM, CDR2 ANQGSEA, per germline. This CDR3 contains 13 residues. V lost 1 base and J lost 5, with 11 bases in between. This CDR3 reads CSVEGSGWETQYF. Here the CDR3 DNA reads TGCAGCGTTGAAGGGTCAGGGTGGGAGACCCAGTACTTC.

This clone was recorded a few times. V gene TRBV21-1 combines with J gene TRBJ1-1; no DNA check was done on the table's D call, TRBD1. TRBV21-1 counts as a pseudogene. This CDR3 comprises 13 residues. CDR3 nucleotides: TGTGCCAGCAGCAAACAGGGATTTACTGAAGCTTTCTTT. This gives the protein CASSKQGFTEAFF.

CDR3 nucleotide sequence: TGTGCCAGCAGTTACTCTGGGACTAGCGGAACCTACGAGCAGTACTTC. Translated, it gives CASSYSGTSGTYEQYF. The chain combines TRBV6-6 with TRBJ2-7; 11 bases map to TRBD2. CDR1 is MNHNY, CDR2 SVGAGI, per germline (reference sequence). J gave up 2 bases and V 0 bases, and 3 bases lay outside the gene matches. CDR3 size: 16 residues.

V usage is TRBV18 and J usage is TRBJ1-5; tentatively, D is TRBD1 (6 bases). V dropped 2 bases and J dropped 4 bases, with 12 bases sitting between them. The CDR3 covers 15 residues. Looked up from germline, CDR1 is KGHSH and CDR2 is LQKENI. CDR3 amino acids: CASSPSTGLNQPQHF. The CDR3 DNA follows: TGTGCCAGCTCACCATCTACAGGGCTAAATCAGCCCCAGCATTTT. Supplemented by reference TRBV18 and TRBJ1-5, the full variable domain reads NAGVMQNPRHLVRRRGQEARLRCSPMKGHSHVYWYRQLPEEGLKFMVYLQKENIIDESGMPKERFSAEFPKEGPSILRIQQVVRGDSAAYFCASSPSTGLNQPQHFGDGTRLSIL.

This rearrangement joins TRBV10-2 to TRBJ1-1, with no clear D. The CDR3 runs 11 residues. CDR1 and CDR2 from the germline V gene are WSHSY and SAAADI. V was trimmed by 6 bases and J by 8 bases, leaving 10 bases between them. CDR3: CASSPGTEAFF. CDR3 bases: TGCGCCAGCAGCCCGGGTACGGAAGCTTTCTTT.

The V gene is TRBV5-6, the J gene TRBJ2-2; D ambiguous. Trimming cost V 3 bases and J 5 bases, with 5 bases left between them. The CDR3 is 12 amino acids. Per germline, CDR1 SGHDT and CDR2 YYEEEE. The CDR3 sequence is CASSSNTGELFF. In DNA form, the CDR3 reads TGTGCCAGCAGCTCTAATACCGGGGAGCTGTTTTTT.

The rearrangement joins TRBV27 to TRBJ2-3, with 7 nucleotides matching TRBD2. The V segment lost 6 bases and the J segment 0 bases; nucleotides outside the gene matches: 6. This CDR3 has 15 amino acids. Germline V CDR1 and CDR2: MNHEY, SMNVEV (reference sequence). The CDR3 is CASRGGTLSTDTQYF. In nucleotides, the CDR3 is TGTGCCAGCAGGGGGGGGACTCTTAGCACAGATACGCAGTATTTT.

The rearrangement uses TRBV28 and TRBJ1-1; 11 bases are a match to TRBD1. The CDR3 contains 16 residues. The junction had 11 bases not matched to a gene; V was cut back by 8 bases and J by 3 bases. CDR1 is MDHEN and CDR2 is SYDVKM in the germline V gene. CDR3 in DNA: TGTGCCAGCCATTCCGCGGGACAGGGGGAACACACTGAAGCTTTCTTT. Protein: CASHSAGQGEHTEAFF.

The CDR3 region has the DNA TGCGCCAGCAGCCCCTCGAGGGTGTCAGGAAACACCATATATTTT. Protein: CASSPSRVSGNTIYF. V gene TRBV5-1 combines with J gene TRBJ1-3; D is uncertain. The CDR3 runs to 15 residues. Germline values: CDR1 SGHRS, CDR2 YFSETQ. Trimming left V 4 bases short and J 4 bases short, with 15 bases between.

The chain couples TRBV28 to TRBJ2-1, with D uncertain. CDR3 length equals 14 residues. Looked up from germline, CDR1 is MDHEN and CDR2 is SYDVKM. V was cut by 5 bases and J by 2 bases, with 10 bases left in between. CDR3 residues: CASSPVNPYNEQFF. CDR3 sequence (DNA): TGTGCCAGCAGTCCGGTGAACCCCTACAATGAGCAGTTCTTC.